These 27 T cell receptor beta chains came from one sample sequenced in a study of T cells after yellow fever vaccination. TCRdb itself ran the 5' RACE reads through MiXCR, one entry per CDR3 protein. This table holds 200,000 to 300,000 distinct CDR3 sequences, 13% found once. Sequencing was performed on CD4+ T cells sorted from PBMCs, taken 45 days after the yellow fever booster vaccination. Receptor source: a man under 40 who received the YFV17D yellow fever vaccine.

The rearrangement joins TRBV9 to TRBJ2-5; no clear D. Per germline, CDR1 SGDLS and CDR2 YYNGEE. Trimming shortened V by 1 base and J by 5 bases, and 15 bases separated the two germline ends. CDR3 size: 15 residues. The CDR3 nucleotides are TGTGCCAGCAGCGTAAGCCCCCTATCTTCCGAGACCCAGTACTTC. It translates to CASSVSPLSSETQYF.

V is TRBV7-2 and J is TRBJ2-7; D is uncertain. Trimming removed 3 bases from V and 6 bases from J, with 9 bases in between. CDR3 length: 12 residues. Per the germline V gene, CDR1 is SGHTA and CDR2 is FQGNSA. In DNA form, the CDR3 reads TGTGCCAGCAGCTTCAGGACCCGCGAGCAGTACTTC. Its translation: CASSFRTREQYF.

The gene calls are TRBV7-9 and TRBJ2-2, with D perhaps TRBD2 (5 bases). Trimming removed 3 bases at V and 6 bases at J, with 11 bases between. This CDR3 has 14 amino acids. Germline CDR1 reads SEHNR; CDR2 reads FQNEAQ (reference sequence). This CDR3 is CASSLKEGAGELFF. The DNA of the CDR3 is TGTGCCAGCAGCTTGAAAGAGGGAGCCGGGGAGCTGTTTTTT.

J is TRBJ2-3 and V is TRBV20-1, with a tentative D call TRBD2 (6 bases). The CDR3 contains 15 residues. Germline values: CDR1 DFQATT, CDR2 SNEGSKA (reference sequence). V lost 6 bases, J lost 2 bases, and 18 bases lay in between. The CDR3 sequence is CSAQPGLGVTDTQYF. Here the CDR3 DNA reads TGCAGTGCCCAACCGGGACTCGGAGTCACAGATACGCAGTATTTT.

This chain joins TRBV20-1 and TRBJ1-5, with D possibly TRBD1 on 5 matching bases. The germline CDR1 and CDR2 sequences are DFQATT and SNEGSKA (reference sequence). The CDR3 sequence is 15 residues long. The DNA of the CDR3 is TGCTTTGCTAGAGATATGGCAGGGATTAATCAGCCCCAGCATTTT. Translated, it gives CFARDMAGINQPQHF.

V usage is TRBV7-2 and J usage is TRBJ2-5, with TRBD2 identical over 7 bases. There are 11 residues in the CDR3. Germline trimming cut 5 bases from V and 9 bases from J; bases unmatched to any gene: 3. CDR1 SGHTA and CDR2 FQGNSA come from the germline V gene. The DNA for the CDR3 is TGTGCCAGCAGCCCCCGGGGGGCCCAGTACTTC. It translates to CASSPRGAQYF.

This clonotype was seen only a few times. This chain uses TRBV6-5 with TRBJ2-7; D gene unclear. V was shortened by 0 bases and J by 0 bases, with 12 bases between the two germline ends. Germline assignment: CDR1 MNHEY and CDR2 SVGAGI. The CDR3 sequence is 16 residues long. The CDR3 DNA reads TGTGCCAGCAGTTACTCGAGAGGTCTCAGCTCCTACGAGCAGTACTTC. Amino acid sequence: CASSYSRGLSSYEQYF.

This clonotype was counted only a few times. The rearrangement joins TRBV7-2 to TRBJ2-1; TRBD2 matches 8 bases. The germline CDR1 and CDR2 sequences are SGHTA and FQGNSA. The CDR3 extends over 18 amino acids. Losses at the gene ends were 0 bases for V and 2 bases for J; bases not matched to a gene: 9. CDR3 residues: CASSLARGGARAYNEQFF. The CDR3 DNA is TGTGCCAGCAGCTTAGCCCGGGGGGGAGCGAGGGCCTACAATGAGCAGTTCTTC.

This chain uses TRBV11-2 with TRBJ2-5; tentative D call: TRBD1 (6 bases). The CDR3 runs 14 residues. V was trimmed by 5 bases and J by 2 bases, leaving 12 bases between them. The germline gives CDR1 SGHAT, CDR2 FQNNGV. CDR3: CASSPTTGQETQYF. The CDR3 DNA reads TGTGCCAGCAGCCCCACAACAGGGCAAGAGACCCAGTACTTC.

This clonotype was counted only a few times. The rearrangement joins TRBV19 to TRBJ2-2, with 8 bases matching TRBD1. Germline V CDR1 and CDR2: LNHDA, SQIVND (reference sequence). V gave up 7 bases and J gave up 6 bases; unmatched junction bases: 7. The CDR3 has 14 amino acids. In DNA, the CDR3 is TGTGCCAGTAACGTGGACAGGGTGGCCGGGGAGCTGTTTTTT. Its translation is CASNVDRVAGELFF.

Only a few counts were recorded for this clonotype. The chain is built from TRBV30 and TRBJ2-7; possible D gene TRBD2, 5 bases. CDR1 GTSNPN and CDR2 SVGIG come from the germline V gene (reference sequence). CDR3 length: 15 amino acids. Trimming cost V 0 bases and J 0 bases, with 12 bases left between them. The DNA for the CDR3 is TGTGCCTGGAGTGTATCATTTGGGAGCTCCTACGAGCAGTACTTC. It specifies CAWSVSFGSSYEQYF.

This clonotype was counted a few times. This chain links TRBV20-1 with TRBJ2-3, with D possibly being TRBD2 (6 bases). The V gene's germline CDR1 is DFQATT and CDR2 SNEGSKA (reference sequence). This CDR3 is built from 12 residues. Trimming left V 6 bases short and J 5 bases short, with 12 bases between. CDR3 loop: CSATHGGDTQYF. CDR3 coding DNA: TGCAGTGCGACGCACGGGGGAGATACGCAGTATTTT.

This clonotype has more than one count but fewer than ten. The chain uses TRBV5-1 and TRBJ2-2, with D unresolved. The CDR3 is made up of 14 amino acids. V dropped 5 bases and J dropped 0 bases, with 8 bases sitting between them. Germline V gene lookup returns CDR1 SGHRS and CDR2 YFSETQ. CDR3 sequence (DNA): TGCGCCAGCAGTAGTAGTACGAACACCGGGGAGCTGTTTTTT. Protein: CASSSSTNTGELFF.

This clonotype showed up many times. The chain combines TRBV7-2 with TRBJ2-2; 9 positions agree with TRBD1. The V segment lost 5 bases and the J segment 5 bases; nucleotides outside the gene matches: 3. The CDR3 is 14 amino acids. Germline CDR1 SGHTA, CDR2 FQGNSA. The CDR3 loop is CASSRDRVTGELFF. The DNA of the CDR3 is TGTGCCAGCAGCCGGGACAGGGTGACCGGGGAGCTGTTTTTT.

The rearrangement uses TRBV7-9 and TRBJ1-2; 7 nucleotides line up with TRBD1. Losses at the gene ends were 2 bases for V and 6 bases for J; bases not matched to a gene: 6. Germline CDR1 is SEHNR and CDR2 is FQNEAQ (reference sequence). CDR3 length equals 14 residues. The chain's CDR3 is CASSLKGGWNGYTF. The CDR3 DNA sequence: TGTGCCAGCAGCTTAAAAGGGGGCTGGAATGGCTACACCTTC.

The rearrangement links TRBV18 to TRBJ1-1; the D gene is possibly TRBD1 (6 bases). Trimming stripped 2 bases from V and 1 base from J, with 14 bases between. The CDR3 contains 16 residues. Germline V gene lookup returns CDR1 KGHSH and CDR2 LQKENI. CDR3 residues: CASSPSGQRTNTEAFF. CDR3 nucleotides: TGTGCCAGCTCACCAAGCGGACAGAGAACGAACACTGAAGCTTTCTTT. Full variable domain (rest looked up from reference TRBV18 and TRBJ1-1): NAGVMQNPRHLVRRRGQEARLRCSPMKGHSHVYWYRQLPEEGLKFMVYLQKENIIDESGMPKERFSAEFPKEGPSILRIQQVVRGDSAAYFCASSPSGQRTNTEAFFGQGTRLTVV.

This clonotype has more than one count but fewer than ten. This chain uses TRBV10-3 with TRBJ2-5, with a tentative D call TRBD1 (5 bases). Per the germline V gene, CDR1 is ENHRY and CDR2 is SYGVKD. The CDR3 runs to 13 residues. V lost 4 bases and J 4 bases, leaving 10 bases between the germline ends. The CDR3 coding sequence is TGTGCCATCAGTGTGGACACCGGAGAGACCCAGTACTTC. Amino acid sequence: CAISVDTGETQYF.

This clonotype was seen a handful of times. CDR3 DNA sequence: TGTGCCAGCAGCCAAGATCCGCCAAGGGGCGGTAGCACAGATACGCAGTATTTT. This sequence encodes CASSQDPPRGGSTDTQYF. The rearrangement uses TRBV3-1 and TRBJ2-3; tentatively, D is TRBD1 (5 bases). Germline loops: CDR1 LGHDT, CDR2 YNNKEL (reference sequence). Trimming removed 0 bases at V and 0 bases at J, with 16 bases between. This CDR3 comprises 18 residues.

This chain connects TRBV12-3 or TRBV12-4 to TRBJ2-2, with D unresolved. Trimming stripped 6 bases from V and 1 base from J, with 12 bases between. CDR3 length: 15 amino acids. The CDR3: CASSSRSGNTGELFF. The CDR3 DNA reads as TGTGCCAGCAGCTCGAGGTCGGGGAACACCGGGGAGCTGTTTTTT.

V and J are TRBV4-3 and TRBJ2-7, with 12 bases lining up with TRBD2. In germline, CDR1 is LGHNA, CDR2 YSLEER. J lost 6 bases, V lost 4 bases, and 7 bases had no gene match. The CDR3 has 15 amino acids. The CDR3 bases are TGCGCCAGCAGCCGACTAGCGGGAGCAATTTCCGAGCAGTACTTC. It is translated as CASSRLAGAISEQYF.

This sequence joins TRBV28 and TRBJ2-3, with TRBD2 identical over 8 bases. CDR3 length: 16 residues. Germline assignment: CDR1 MDHEN and CDR2 SYDVKM. Losses at the gene ends were 6 bases for V and 5 bases for J; bases not matched to a gene: 13. CDR3 nucleotide sequence: TGTGCCAGCAGCAAGGCTCGGAGCGGGAGTAAAGATACGCAGTATTTT. It yields the protein CASSKARSGSKDTQYF.

This clonotype was counted only a few times. The chain is built from TRBV29-1 and TRBJ2-7; D is possibly TRBD1 (6 bases). This CDR3 contains 15 residues. Germline V gives CDR1 SQVTM, CDR2 ANQGSEA. V lost 6 bases and J lost 3, with 21 bases in between. As DNA, the CDR3 is TGCAGCGTGGGACCTGTACAGGGTTTGGACTACGAGCAGTACTTC. Encoded protein: CSVGPVQGLDYEQYF.

There are a few counts of this clonotype. This rearrangement joins TRBV2 to TRBJ2-2; no firm D call. Germline CDR1 SNHLY, CDR2 FYNNEI. Trimming left V 6 bases short and J 1 base short, with 12 bases between. The CDR3 has 15 residues. CDR3 in amino acids: CASRRLWGNTGELFF. In DNA form, the CDR3 reads TGTGCCAGCAGGAGGTTATGGGGGAACACCGGGGAGCTGTTTTTT.

J is TRBJ2-3 and V is TRBV20-1; D is ambiguous. Between the trimmed V and J ends, which lost 0 bases and 7 bases, there was a span of 11 bases. The germline V gene has CDR1 DFQATT and CDR2 SNEGSKA (reference sequence). The CDR3 has 13 amino acids. CDR3 nucleotide sequence: TGCAGTGCTAGAGATCGGGTGGCAAATACGCAGTATTTT. Amino acid sequence: CSARDRVANTQYF.

This clonotype was seen a single time. The rearrangement joins TRBV18 to TRBJ1-1; D is ambiguous. The CDR3 loop spans 13 amino acids. Deletions cut 2 bases from V and 1 base from J, with 5 bases between. Germline CDR1 is KGHSH and CDR2 is LQKENI. The CDR3 is CASSPNKNTEAFF. CDR3 coding DNA: TGTGCCAGCTCACCAAACAAGAACACTGAAGCTTTCTTT.

In its sample, this clonotype was seen a few times. This chain uses TRBV4-3 with TRBJ2-2; D gene unclear. The ends were cut back, 0 bases at V and 3 bases at J, with 11 bases in the middle. The CDR3 is 16 amino acids. Germline values: CDR1 LGHNA, CDR2 YSLEER. The CDR3 nucleotides are TGCGCCAGCAGCCAAGATGGGCGCAGCTACACCGGGGAGCTGTTTTTT. This sequence encodes CASSQDGRSYTGELFF.

The sample holds a few counts of this clonotype. The V and J genes are TRBV7-9 and TRBJ2-2; 7 bases agree with TRBD2. The CDR3 contains 15 residues. CDR1 is SEHNR, CDR2 FQNEAQ, per germline (reference sequence). The V and J ends lost 4 bases and 2 bases, in that order; junction bases with no gene match: 4. The CDR3 sequence is CASSSSGTNTGELFF. CDR3 nucleotides: TGTGCCAGCAGCTCCAGCGGGACCAACACCGGGGAGCTGTTTTTT. Together with reference TRBV7-9 and TRBJ2-2, the CDR3 gives the full variable domain: DTGVSQNPRHKITKRGQNVTFRCDPISEHNRLYWYRQTLGQGPEFLTYFQNEAQLEKSRLLSDRFSAERPKGSFSTLEIQRTEQGDSAMYLCASSSSGTNTGELFFGEGSRLTVL.